Described below is a single T cell receptor beta chain sequence and its context. This record comes from a study of cytomegalovirus exposure and HLA in healthy donors. Repertoires were generated with immunoSEQ multiplex PCR, while TCRdb's copy carries only in-frame clones and drops some. Of about 110,000 clones in the sample, under 85% were seen once. This CDR3 spans 15 amino acids. J lost 6 bases, V lost 2 bases, and 11 bases had no gene match. Germline CDR1 reads SQVTM; CDR2 reads ANQGSEA. The chain combines TRBV29-1 with TRBJ2-3; 7 positions agree with TRBD2. The receptor's source is a woman aged 18-30 years in good health and CMV-seronegative. The sequenced sample was PBMCs. This CDR3 is CSVETPAGHGDTQYF. The CDR3 nucleotides read TGCAGCGTTGAAACCCCAGCGGGGCACGGGGATACGCAGTATTTT.